This T cell receptor beta chain appears in the sequencing data of a study of blood T cell repertoires in COVID-19. The overall study: The origin of the acute and convalescent COVID-19 samples was the United States, Italy and Spain. From T cells, B-cell-depleted T cells, or PBMCs came the material, which was cDNA or gDNA.

V lost 2 bases, J lost 3 bases, and 5 bases stayed unmatched. Looked up from germline, CDR1 is SGDLS and CDR2 is YYNGEE. This CDR3 is 15 amino acids long. Original methodology: Reference gene primer amplification gave nucleated cell count estimates. The assay was immunoSEQ multiplex PCR, and TCRdb's table has in-frame clones only and misses some. That table is the source of V, J and clone size, and D and trimming were worked out from the DNA. Counted here are under 80,000 clones, roughly 89% occurring once; the ten biggest clones make up approximately 5%. The chain carries TRBV9 and TRBJ2-7; 10 bases are shared with TRBD1. This receptor was taken from a human donor in a cohort sampled during active COVID-19. Material for sequencing was peripheral blood. The CDR3 nucleotides are TGTGCCAGCAGCGTGGGACAGGGGATATTCTACGAGCAGTACTTC. This gives the protein CASSVGQGIFYEQYF.